Following are 31 T cell receptor beta chains from one sample sequenced in a study of blood T cell repertoires in COVID-19. Method: immunoSEQ multiplex PCR; TCRdb's copy keeps in-frame clones and lacks some. The table lists about 150,000 clones, more than 70% of them singletons, with roughly 14% in the top ten. The source material was peripheral blood. The receptor set was obtained from a man younger than 30 with active or convalescent COVID-19.

The V gene is TRBV4-1, the J gene TRBJ2-7; 9 bases align to TRBD1. Trimming cost V 5 bases and J 2 bases; bases outside gene matches: 10. Germline V gives CDR1 MGHRA, CDR2 YSYEKL. The CDR3 is 16 residues long. The CDR3: CASSNPARDRAYEQYF. DNA of the CDR3: TGCGCCAGCAGCAATCCGGCCCGGGACAGGGCCTACGAGCAGTACTTC.

This clone was observed a handful of times. The gene calls are TRBV5-1 and TRBJ1-2; perhaps TRBD1 as D (6 bases). The germline V gene encodes CDR1 SGHRS and CDR2 YFSETQ. The CDR3 is made up of 14 amino acids. Trimming took off 0 bases at V and 4 bases at J, with 10 bases between the two ends. The CDR3: CASSLDGGAYGYTF. The CDR3 DNA is TGCGCCAGCAGCTTGGACGGGGGGGCCTATGGCTACACCTTC.

The CDR3 nucleotides are TGTGCCAGCAGCTTAGATTACGGTTCAAACATTCAGTACTTC. Protein: CASSLDYGSNIQYF. This chain uses TRBV7-2 with TRBJ2-4; no definite D call. The CDR3 has 14 amino acids. Germline CDR1 is SGHTA and CDR2 is FQGNSA. Trimming stripped 1 base from V and 6 bases from J, with 10 bases between.

The V gene is TRBV10-3, the J gene TRBJ1-6; TRBD1 matches 7 bases. The CDR3 totals 17 residues. Germline V gene data show CDR1 as ENHRY and CDR2 as SYGVKD. V shed 4 bases, J shed 10 bases, and the junction held 16 bases outside the gene matches. CDR3 region: CAISASDQTGIGSPLHF. Here the CDR3 DNA reads TGTGCCATCAGTGCAAGCGATCAGACAGGGATAGGGTCACCCCTCCACTTT.

This chain links TRBV5-1 with TRBJ2-1, with D possibly being TRBD2 (6 bases). The CDR3 is 15 amino acids. Germline CDR1 reads SGHRS; CDR2 reads YFSETQ. V lost 0 bases and J lost 8, with 15 bases in between. CDR3 sequence reads: CASSLESGEIDEQFF. The CDR3 DNA reads as TGCGCCAGCAGCTTGGAGTCGGGAGAGATTGATGAGCAGTTCTTC.

V gene TRBV6-2 or TRBV6-3 combines with J gene TRBJ2-5, with 14 positions matching TRBD2. This CDR3 is built from 16 residues. Germline assignment: CDR1 MNHEY and CDR2 SVGEGT. Germline trimming cut 4 bases from V and 5 bases from J; bases unmatched to any gene: 6. The CDR3 protein is CASSFRLAGGQETQYF. The CDR3 DNA is TGTGCCAGCAGTTTCCGACTAGCGGGAGGGCAGGAGACCCAGTACTTC.

V usage is TRBV24-1 and J usage is TRBJ2-1; 10 nucleotides align to TRBD2. The CDR3 totals 15 residues. V was pared by 3 bases and J by 6 bases, with 4 bases of the junction left unmatched. Looked up from germline, CDR1 is KGHDR and CDR2 is SFDVKD. For the CDR3, the DNA is TGTGCCACCAGTGATCCGGGACTAGCGTTCAATGAGCAGTTCTTC. As protein: CATSDPGLAFNEQFF.

The chain recombines TRBV7-3 with TRBJ2-3, with D maybe TRBD2 (5 bases). This CDR3 has 13 amino acids. V dropped 2 bases and J dropped 8 bases, with 11 bases sitting between them. Germline assignment: CDR1 SGHTA and CDR2 FQGTGA. CDR3 residues: CASSLPAGGTQYF. In DNA form, the CDR3 reads TGTGCCAGCAGCTTACCAGCAGGAGGTACGCAGTATTTT.

This clone was found once. The chain links TRBV5-1 to TRBJ2-5; 13 bases map to TRBD2. V lost 4 bases to trimming and J lost 1 base; unmatched junction nucleotides: 4. The CDR3 totals 16 residues. Germline values: CDR1 SGHRS, CDR2 YFSETQ. Here the CDR3 reads CASSQGTSGAQETQYF. CDR3 DNA: TGCGCCAGCAGCCAAGGGACTAGCGGGGCCCAAGAGACCCAGTACTTC.

DNA of the CDR3: TGTGCCAGCAGCTTAGCGGGAGCAACTAATGAAAAACTGTTTTTT. Encoded protein: CASSLAGATNEKLFF. The chain joins TRBV7-6 to TRBJ1-4, with unresolved D. This CDR3 is built from 15 residues. Germline-derived CDR1 and CDR2 are SGHVS and FNYEAQ. V gave up 0 bases and J gave up 0 bases, with 5 bases separating them.

The chain employs TRBV13 and TRBJ2-7; TRBD1 might be the D (5 bases). Between the trimmed V and J ends, which lost 5 bases and 1 base, there was a span of 15 bases. The CDR3 is 15 residues long. Germline V gives CDR1 PRHDT, CDR2 FYEKMQ (reference sequence). CDR3 coding DNA: TGTGCCAGCAGCCCCTATGGGGCAGGTTCCTACGAGCAGTACTTC. Translation gives CASSPYGAGSYEQYF.

The chain recombines TRBV7-9 with TRBJ1-6; D gene uncertain. Deletions cut 6 bases from V and 0 bases from J, with 15 bases between. CDR1 SEHNR and CDR2 FQNEAQ come from the germline V gene (reference sequence). CDR3 size: 17 residues. The CDR3 here is CASSNNFPGSYNSPLHF. Written as DNA, the CDR3 is TGTGCCAGCAGTAATAATTTCCCGGGCTCCTATAATTCACCCCTCCACTTT. The variable domain in full, with the rest retrieved from reference TRBV7-9 and TRBJ1-6, is DTGVSQNPRHKITKRGQNVTFRCDPISEHNRLYWYRQTLGQGPEFLTYFQNEAQLEKSRLLSDRFSAERPKGSFSTLEIQRTEQGDSAMYLCASSNNFPGSYNSPLHFGNGTRLTVT.

The chain employs TRBV28 and TRBJ1-5, with TRBD1 as a possible D gene (6 bases). Germline V gives CDR1 MDHEN, CDR2 SYDVKM. The germline V and J ends were trimmed by 1 base and 6 bases, with 19 bases remaining between them. The CDR3 covers 17 residues. The CDR3 region has the DNA TGTGCCAGCAGTTTATTACAGGGAAATATGCGGAGTCAGCCCCAGCATTTT. Translation gives CASSLLQGNMRSQPQHF.

The genes are TRBV6-6 and TRBJ2-7; 8 bases line up with TRBD1. CDR3 size: 20 residues. From germline, CDR1 is MNHNY and CDR2 SVGAGI (reference sequence). Germline trimming cut 5 bases from V and 1 base from J; bases unmatched to any gene: 22. The CDR3 region has the DNA TGTGCCAGCAGTCCATTTCGAGAACTATTTGCAGACAGGGGATCCTACGAGCAGTACTTC. Translated, it gives CASSPFRELFADRGSYEQYF.

The chain joins TRBV5-4 to TRBJ2-5; 11 nucleotides match TRBD1. The V and J ends lost 4 bases and 5 bases, in that order; junction bases with no gene match: 7. This CDR3 region has 15 residues. The germline V gene encodes CDR1 SGHNT and CDR2 YYREEE (reference sequence). The CDR3: CASSLGQGDGETQYF. In DNA, the CDR3 is TGTGCCAGCAGCCTGGGACAGGGGGATGGGGAGACCCAGTACTTC. Complete variable domain (other parts from reference TRBV5-4 and TRBJ2-5): ETGVTQSPTHLIKTRGQQVTLRCSSQSGHNTVSWYQQALGQGPQFIFQYYREEENGRGNFPPRFSGLQFPNYSSELNVNALELDDSALYLCASSLGQGDGETQYFGPGTRLLVL.

About this clone itself: At the DNA level, this CDR3 is encoded by other sequences in the same sample as well. The rearrangement uses TRBV27 and TRBJ2-7, with D maybe TRBD2 (5 bases). Germline CDR1 reads MNHEY; CDR2 reads SMNVEV (reference sequence). This CDR3 has 13 residues. Trimming left V 2 bases short and J 2 bases short, with 7 bases between. In DNA form, the CDR3 reads TGTGCCAGCAGTTTACGCGGGCCCTACGAGCAGTACTTC. It specifies CASSLRGPYEQYF.

This chain links TRBV19 with TRBJ2-1, with D perhaps matching TRBD1 (6 bases). The CDR3 sequence is 14 residues long. CDR1 LNHDA and CDR2 SQIVND come from the germline V gene (reference sequence). With 10 bases removed from V and 7 bases from J, the gap between germline ends came to 20 bases. CDR3 amino acids: CATAGTNRGNEQFF. Here the CDR3 DNA reads TGTGCCACCGCCGGGACAAATAGAGGGAATGAGCAGTTCTTC.

The DNA for the CDR3 is TGCGCCAGCAGCCAAGATTTCGCGGACAGAGAGTTCTTC. Its translation: CASSQDFADREFF. This chain uses TRBV4-3 with TRBJ2-1; possibly TRBD1 for D (6 bases). This CDR3 has 13 residues. Looked up from germline, CDR1 is LGHNA and CDR2 is YSLEER. Trimming cost V 0 bases and J 14 bases, with 14 bases left between them.

The chain employs TRBV28 and TRBJ2-7, with 9 bases matching TRBD2. This CDR3 region has 14 residues. With 5 bases clipped from V and 1 base from J, the junction kept 3 bases outside the gene matches. Germline CDR1 and CDR2: MDHEN and SYDVKM. In DNA, the CDR3 is TGTGCCAGCAGTCGCCTAGCGGGGTCCTACGAGCAGTACTTC. The encoded protein is CASSRLAGSYEQYF. Looking up the rest from reference TRBV28 and TRBJ2-7 gives the full variable domain: DVKVTQSSRYLVKRTGEKVFLECVQDMDHENMFWYRQDPGLGLRLIYFSYDVKMKEKGDIPEGYSVSREKKERFSLILESASTNQTSMYLCASSRLAGSYEQYFGPGTRLTVT.

The rearrangement links TRBV29-1 to TRBJ1-1; D may be TRBD1 (5 bases). The CDR3 sequence is 16 residues long. CDR1 is SQVTM, CDR2 ANQGSEA, per germline. Trimming took off 0 bases at V and 3 bases at J, with 17 bases between the two ends. In DNA, the CDR3 is TGCAGCGTTGAAGATCAAGCCTTGGGGGGGTACACTGAAGCTTTCTTT. It codes for CSVEDQALGGYTEAFF.

This chain connects TRBV7-2 to TRBJ2-1, with D perhaps TRBD2 (6 bases). The germline V gene encodes CDR1 SGHTA and CDR2 FQGNSA. The CDR3 spans 18 residues. Trimming left V 4 bases short and J 7 bases short, with 26 bases between. CDR3 in amino acids: CASSWYLIAELPRNEQFF. Here the CDR3 DNA reads TGTGCCAGCAGCTGGTACCTTATAGCGGAGCTCCCGAGGAATGAGCAGTTCTTC.

The chain combines TRBV21-1 with TRBJ2-7; no check of the table's D call, TRBD1, against the DNA was made. TRBV21-1 is a listed pseudogene. This CDR3 spans 14 amino acids. CDR3 loop: CASSPGTGSYEQYF. CDR3 in DNA: TGTGCCAGCAGCCCCGGGACAGGGAGCTACGAGCAGTACTTC.

This CDR3 is CASSPRTGVNYGYTF. CDR3 DNA sequence: TGTGCCAGCAGTCCACGGACAGGGGTAAACTATGGCTACACCTTC. The chain recombines TRBV6-5 with TRBJ1-2; TRBD1 matches 9 bases. From germline, CDR1 is MNHEY and CDR2 SVGAGI. The V segment lost 5 bases and the J segment 2 bases; nucleotides outside the gene matches: 6. This CDR3 comprises 15 residues.

This clone has more than one count but fewer than ten. The chain couples TRBV10-1 to TRBJ1-3, with D tentatively TRBD1 (6 bases). CDR1 is WNHNN and CDR2 is SYGVQD in the germline V gene (reference sequence). This CDR3 contains 16 residues. V lost 8 bases to trimming and J lost 0 bases, with 17 bases between them. CDR3 DNA: TGCGCCAGCGTCACAGGGTTCCCCCACTCTGGAAACACCATATATTTT. It encodes CASVTGFPHSGNTIYF.

The chain is built from TRBV6-5 and TRBJ1-3, with 9 bases that match TRBD1. The CDR3 contains 16 residues. Trimming removed 2 bases from V and 0 bases from J; junction bases left unmatched: 2. Germline CDR1 MNHEY, CDR2 SVGAGI. The CDR3 protein is CASSYDRGYSGNTIYF. CDR3 in DNA: TGTGCCAGCAGTTACGACAGGGGGTACTCTGGAAACACCATATATTTT.

This chain connects TRBV3-1 (or the pseudogene TRBV3-2) to TRBJ1-1, with D perhaps TRBD1 (6 bases). V shed 2 bases and J shed 2 bases, with 12 bases lying between them. Germline V gene data show CDR1 as LGHDT and CDR2 as YNNKEL (reference sequence). The CDR3 spans 15 residues. CDR3 protein: CASSQPGQRNTEAFF. CDR3 in DNA: TGTGCCAGCAGCCAACCGGGACAAAGAAACACTGAAGCTTTCTTT.

This clone was observed a handful of times. The rearrangement links TRBV3-1 (or the pseudogene TRBV3-2) to TRBJ2-7; perhaps TRBD2 as D (6 bases). This CDR3 is 11 amino acids long. V shed 6 bases and J shed 3 bases, with 6 bases lying between them. CDR1 is LGHDT, CDR2 YNNKEL, per germline (reference sequence). CDR3 coding DNA: TGTGCCAGCAGGCGGGGCTACGAGCAGTACTTC. Amino acid sequence: CASRRGYEQYF.

This chain links TRBV19 with TRBJ2-1, with 7 bases identical to TRBD1. The CDR3 has 18 amino acids. CDR1 and CDR2 (germline): LNHDA, SQIVND (reference sequence). The ends lost 6 bases at V and 4 bases at J; junction bases unmatched: 18. The CDR3 DNA sequence: TGTGCCAGTAGATATGGTCCGATACAGGGGTACGAGTACAATGAGCAGTTCTTC. This encodes CASRYGPIQGYEYNEQFF.

The genes are TRBV10-3 and TRBJ2-2, with 13 bases matching TRBD2. V lost 8 bases and J lost 3; bases outside the gene matches: 12. This CDR3 spans 18 amino acids. Germline V gene data show CDR1 as ENHRY and CDR2 as SYGVKD. CDR3 sequence: CAIPGGTSGGGYTGELFF. In DNA, the CDR3 is TGTGCCATCCCCGGAGGAACTAGCGGGGGGGGATACACCGGGGAGCTGTTTTTT.

This clone was seen just once. V usage is TRBV5-1 and J usage is TRBJ1-2; 8 positions agree with TRBD1. V lost 7 bases to trimming and J lost 3 bases; unmatched junction nucleotides: 11. Germline V CDR1 and CDR2: SGHRS, YFSETQ. The CDR3 spans 15 residues. CDR3 amino acids: CASSGSAGGDYGYTF. Written as DNA, the CDR3 is TGCGCCAGCTCCGGCAGCGCAGGGGGCGACTATGGCTACACCTTC.

The chain uses TRBV6-5 and TRBJ2-7, with 9 bases lining up with TRBD1. The CDR3 sequence is 14 residues long. CDR1 and CDR2 (germline): MNHEY, SVGAGI. Trimming at V came to 6 bases and at J to 2 bases, leaving 5 bases not matched to a gene. The CDR3 protein is CASSGTGGPYEQYF. The CDR3 region has the DNA TGTGCCAGCAGCGGCACAGGGGGCCCCTACGAGCAGTACTTC.